Sequencing of this T cell receptor beta chain was carried out in a study of early T cells in non-severe SARS-CoV-2 infection. TCRdb fed the 5' RACE reads into MiXCR, producing one record per CDR3 protein. Of about 77,000 distinct CDR3 sequences in the sample, more than 4% were seen once. CDR3 length equals 11 residues. Trimming pared 3 bases from V and 15 bases from J, leaving 13 bases between. The germline V gene encodes CDR1 SNHLY and CDR2 FYNNEI. The source material was whole blood, sampled at baseline. This sequence joins TRBV2 and TRBJ2-3, with D hard to call. The receptor comes from an adult who was a healthcare worker with PCR-confirmed SARS-CoV-2 infection or an uninfected control (not recorded which). The CDR3: CASSDVSKGYF. The DNA for the CDR3 is TGTGCCAGCAGTGACGTGTCGAAGGGATATTTT.